These 22 T cell receptor beta chains came from one sample sequenced in a study of T cell repertoires in cytomegalovirus infection (dated by TCRdb to the late 2010s). Sequenced on an Illumina HiSeq 1500. TCRdb reran the public reads through fastp at Q25 and MiXCR, keeping productive beta chains. Each entry merges the rows of one CDR3 protein and shows their most common DNA and genes. The sample includes about 740,000 distinct CDR3 sequences, with under 40% observed a single time. The top ten hold 2.5% to 3.5% of the sample. The sequenced sample consisted of PBMCs. The receptors were gathered from a human donor in good health (CMV status not recorded). Some clones in this sample may be carry-over from other donors' samples.

The gene calls are TRBV19 and TRBJ2-3, with 11 nucleotides matching TRBD2. V shed 6 bases, J shed 2 bases, and the junction held 7 bases outside the gene matches. This CDR3 has 16 residues. Per germline, CDR1 LNHDA and CDR2 SQIVND (reference sequence). The DNA of the CDR3 is TGTGCCAGTAGCCAACTAGCGGGGGTTCTCACAGATACGCAGTATTTT. Translation: CASSQLAGVLTDTQYF. The variable domain in full, with the rest retrieved from reference TRBV19 and TRBJ2-3, is DGGITQSPKYLFRKEGQNVTLSCEQNLNHDAMYWYRQDPGQGLRLIYYSQIVNDFQKGDIAEGYSVSREKKESFPLTVTSAQKNPTAFYLCASSQLAGVLTDTQYFGPGTRLTVL.

The V gene is TRBV6-8, the J gene TRBJ1-3; D possibly corresponds to TRBD1 (5 bases). Germline CDR1 MNHGY, CDR2 SAAAGT. Trimming cost V 2 bases and J 0 bases, with 8 bases left between them. The CDR3 has 15 residues. The CDR3 reads CASSYKGFSGNTIYF. In nucleotides, the CDR3 is TGTGCCAGCAGTTACAAGGGGTTCTCTGGAAACACCATATATTTT.

The gene calls are TRBV12-3 or TRBV12-4 and TRBJ1-5; D not resolved. V dropped 7 bases and J dropped 0 bases, with 13 bases sitting between them. The CDR3 sequence is 15 residues long. Here the CDR3 reads CASNFGTDSNQPQHF. The CDR3 nucleotides read TGTGCCAGCAATTTCGGCACCGATAGCAATCAGCCCCAGCATTTT.

This rearrangement joins TRBV30 to TRBJ1-2; D call uncertain. V dropped 1 base and J dropped 4 bases, with 10 bases sitting between them. The germline CDR1 and CDR2 sequences are GTSNPN and SVGIG (reference sequence). The CDR3 has 13 residues. CDR3 in DNA: TGTGCCTGGAGTGAGACACAGAGCTATGGCTACACCTTC. It translates to CAWSETQSYGYTF.

Comment on this clonotype: Here the CDR3 omits its conserved ending phenylalanine or tryptophan, so a read error is the likely source. This sequence joins TRBV12-3 or TRBV12-4 and TRBJ2-1, with 9 bases aligning to TRBD2. The CDR3 extends over 17 amino acids. Losses at the gene ends were 5 bases for V and 0 bases for J; bases not matched to a gene: 8. CDR3 nucleotides: TGTGCCAGCAGTCCTCAGCGGGGGGCAACCTCCTACAATGAGCAGTTCTTA. It translates to CASSPQRGATSYNEQFL.

The chain uses TRBV10-3 and TRBJ2-7; 14 positions agree with TRBD2. This CDR3 contains 17 residues. The germline gives CDR1 ENHRY, CDR2 SYGVKD. V lost 6 bases, J lost 2 bases, and 9 bases stayed unmatched. The CDR3 region has the DNA TGTGCCATCAGCCTGACTAGCGGGAGGGGAGGCACCTACGAGCAGTACTTC. This translates into CAISLTSGRGGTYEQYF.

This clonotype has just a few counts. The V call is TRBV10-3, the J call TRBJ1-3; D gene ambiguous. Germline assignment: CDR1 ENHRY and CDR2 SYGVKD. V was trimmed by 8 bases and J by 2 bases, leaving 7 bases between them. This CDR3 has 12 residues. The CDR3 protein is CAIGYTGNTIYF. CDR3 nucleotides: TGTGCCATCGGGTACACTGGAAACACCATATATTTT.

The CDR3 DNA sequence: TGTGCCAGCAGCCCCATGGCCGGTACGCAGTATTTT. This translates into CASSPMAGTQYF. The rearrangement uses TRBV12-3 or TRBV12-4 and TRBJ2-3; no firm D call. CDR3 length equals 12 residues. The V end was cut by 6 bases, the J end by 8 bases, with 12 bases between.

The chain employs TRBV12-3 or TRBV12-4 and TRBJ2-7, with 7 bases lining up with TRBD2. J was trimmed by 4 bases and V by 6 bases; bases with no gene match: 12. CDR3 length equals 15 residues. The CDR3 coding sequence is TGTGCCAGCAGCCGACCCGGGGGGAGATCATACGAGCAGTACTTC. Translating gives CASSRPGGRSYEQYF.

This clonotype occurred a few times. The rearrangement joins TRBV7-3 to TRBJ1-6; D uncertain. Trimming stripped 5 bases from V and 7 bases from J, with 12 bases between. The CDR3 has 14 residues. Germline lookup yields CDR1 SGHTA and CDR2 FQGTGA. CDR3 bases: TGTGCCAGCAGCCTGCGGGTGGAAAATTCACCCCTCCACTTT. Protein sequence: CASSLRVENSPLHF. Together with reference TRBV7-3 and TRBJ1-6, the CDR3 gives the full variable domain: GAGVSQTPSNKVTEKGKYVELRCDPISGHTALYWYRQSLGQGPEFLIYFQGTGAADDSGLPNDRFFAVRPEGSVSTLKIQRTERGDSAVYLCASSLRVENSPLHFGNGTRLTVT.

This chain connects TRBV28 to TRBJ1-1, with TRBD1 identical over 12 bases. V was clipped by 4 bases and J by 8 bases; unmatched bases: 11. CDR3 length equals 16 residues. Looked up from germline, CDR1 is MDHEN and CDR2 is SYDVKM. The CDR3 DNA follows: TGTGCCAGCAGTTCCAAAAGAGGGACAGGGGGCTGGGAAGCTTTCTTT. This gives the protein CASSSKRGTGGWEAFF.

The chain employs TRBV6-2 or TRBV6-3 and TRBJ1-1; 8 bases are a match to TRBD1. V lost 5 bases and J lost 5; bases outside the gene matches: 13. Per germline, CDR1 MNHEY and CDR2 SVGEGT. This CDR3 is built from 16 residues. CDR3 bases: TGTGCCAGCAGTAGTCGTCAAAGGACAGGGAGGACTGAAGCTTTCTTT. This translates into CASSSRQRTGRTEAFF.

This rearrangement joins TRBV28 to TRBJ2-2; D assignment may be TRBD1 or TRBD2 (7 bases each). The CDR3 runs 16 residues. CDR1 is MDHEN and CDR2 is SYDVKM in the germline V gene. V lost 3 bases to trimming and J lost 4 bases, with 15 bases between them. CDR3 in DNA: TGTGCCAGCAGTTTGGGGAGGGGGCGCGGCACCGGGGAGCTGTTTTTT. Protein product: CASSLGRGRGTGELFF.

In its sample, this clonotype was seen many times. The gene calls are TRBV12-3 or TRBV12-4 and TRBJ1-1; TRBD1 might be the D (6 bases). This CDR3 spans 14 amino acids. Deletions cut 8 bases from V and 1 base from J, with 14 bases between. Here the CDR3 DNA reads TGTGCCAGCTCCCCGAGGGGGACGAACACTGAAGCTTTCTTT. Protein: CASSPRGTNTEAFF.

This chain links TRBV27 with TRBJ1-2; 8 bases match TRBD1. V shed 5 bases, J shed 4 bases, and the junction held 9 bases outside the gene matches. The CDR3 has 15 amino acids. Germline loops: CDR1 MNHEY, CDR2 SMNVEV (reference sequence). In DNA, the CDR3 is TGTGCCAGCAGTCCCCGGACAGGGTTGGGCTATGGCTACACCTTC. Encoded protein: CASSPRTGLGYGYTF.

This clonotype was observed many times. The chain carries TRBV7-2 and TRBJ2-1; 7 nucleotides align to TRBD2. There are 16 residues in the CDR3. Trimming at V came to 2 bases and at J to 5 bases, leaving 9 bases not matched to a gene. CDR1 SGHTA and CDR2 FQGNSA come from the germline V gene. CDR3 nucleotide sequence: TGTGCCAGCAGCTTACCTCCGGGGAGGGGCAACAATGAGCAGTTCTTC. Its translation: CASSLPPGRGNNEQFF.

This clonotype came up many times. The V and J genes are TRBV7-2 and TRBJ2-3; D ambiguous. In germline, CDR1 is SGHTA, CDR2 FQGNSA. The CDR3 is made up of 13 amino acids. Trimming pared 5 bases from V and 5 bases from J, leaving 11 bases between. CDR3 sequence (DNA): TGTGCCAGCAGCACCCGATGGGTAGATACGCAGTATTTT. This gives the protein CASSTRWVDTQYF.

In its sample, this clonotype was seen a few times. The V gene is TRBV7-6, the J gene TRBJ1-5, with TRBD1 matching over 8 bases. The CDR3 length is 15 residues. Germline loops: CDR1 SGHVS, CDR2 FNYEAQ. The V gene end was trimmed by 1 base and the J gene end by 6 bases; junction bases not matched to a gene: 5. This CDR3 is CASSLGTGSTQPQHF. The CDR3 DNA reads as TGTGCCAGCAGCTTAGGGACAGGGTCCACTCAGCCCCAGCATTTT.

A note on this clonotype: The CDR3 ends on some other residue instead of the conserved phenylalanine or tryptophan, so this is likely a read error. The chain joins TRBV19 to TRBJ2-6; D might be TRBD2 (5 bases). Between the trimmed V and J ends, which lost 5 bases and 0 bases, there was a span of 11 bases. This CDR3 region has 16 residues. Germline assignment: CDR1 LNHDA and CDR2 SQIVND (reference sequence). This chain's CDR3 is CASSPWEFSGANVLTL. The CDR3 coding sequence is TGTGCCAGTAGTCCCTGGGAGTTCTCTGGGGCCAACGTCCTGACTTTA.

Concerning this clonotype: The junction departs from germline at one end; a sequencing error may be responsible. The chain joins TRBV28 to TRBJ1-5, with 8 bases lining up with TRBD1. The germline gives CDR1 MDHEN, CDR2 SYDVKM. This CDR3 contains 16 residues. This chain's CDR3 is CASTPLGAGGNQPQHF. DNA for the CDR3: TGTGCCAGCACCCCCCTGGGGGCAGGGGGCAACCAGCCCCAGCATTTT.

There are a few counts of this clonotype. One end of the junction does not line up with germline, which may come from a read error. The chain joins TRBV6-1 to TRBJ1-5; D unclear. The length of the CDR3 is 15 residues. Germline assignment: CDR1 MNHNS and CDR2 SASEGT. The CDR3 nucleotides read TGTGCCAGCAGAGAAGGGAGAAGGGGCAATCAGCCCCAGCATTTT. Protein sequence: CASREGRRGNQPQHF.

This clonotype was seen many times. V and J are TRBV20-1 and TRBJ2-1; tentatively, D is TRBD1 (6 bases). V was clipped by 1 base and J by 3 bases, with 13 bases between them. This CDR3 contains 15 residues. Germline assignment: CDR1 DFQATT and CDR2 SNEGSKA (reference sequence). The CDR3: CSARGQGQYYNEQFF. In nucleotides, the CDR3 is TGCAGTGCTAGAGGCCAGGGGCAGTACTACAATGAGCAGTTCTTC.